Presented here are 17 T cell receptor beta chains from one specimen sequenced in a study of T-cell memory formation after mild COVID-19. Using its own MiXCR run on the 5' RACE reads, TCRdb lists one record per CDR3 protein. The table shows roughly 130,000 distinct CDR3 sequences, with about 6% occurring only once. Specimen: PBMCs or a T cell subset sorted from them (not recorded which). The origin of the receptors is an adult woman who had mild COVID-19 (a few samples of this study predate the infection). Cell type and time point are not known.

The table lists this clonotype with many counts. This chain joins TRBV4-2 and TRBJ2-1; possibly TRBD1 for D (6 bases). The CDR3 extends over 13 amino acids. V was shortened by 4 bases and J by 5 bases, with 9 bases between the two germline ends. CDR1 and CDR2 (germline): LGHNA, YNFKEQ. CDR3 region: CASSLGANNEQFF. The CDR3 DNA is TGTGCCAGCAGCCTGGGGGCCAACAATGAGCAGTTCTTC.

This clonotype was counted a few times. The chain joins TRBV29-1 to TRBJ2-7; TRBD1 matches 9 bases. Germline values: CDR1 SQVTM, CDR2 ANQGSEA. Trimming took 6 bases from V and 0 from J; bases not matched to a gene: 6. The CDR3 has 14 amino acids. CDR3 sequence: CSVRGQGSSYEQYF. CDR3 coding DNA: TGCAGCGTCCGTGGACAGGGGTCCTCCTACGAGCAGTACTTC.

The chain employs TRBV12-3 or TRBV12-4 and TRBJ1-3, with TRBD1 identical over 7 bases. J gave up 0 bases and V 7 bases, and 9 bases lay outside the gene matches. The CDR3 spans 16 residues. The CDR3 loop reads CASNPTGILSGNTIYF. CDR3 DNA: TGTGCCAGCAACCCGACAGGGATTCTCTCTGGAAACACCATATATTTT.

This chain uses TRBV6-4 with TRBJ1-1, with 10 nucleotides matching TRBD1. J gave up 0 bases and V 1 base, and 11 bases lay outside the gene matches. The CDR3 totals 19 residues. Germline V gene lookup returns CDR1 MRHNA and CDR2 SNTAGT. Here the CDR3 reads CASSDLRDRGMEMNTEAFF. The CDR3 region has the DNA TGTGCCAGCAGTGACTTGCGGGACAGGGGTATGGAGATGAACACTGAAGCTTTCTTT.

There are many counts of this clonotype. V usage is TRBV7-9 and J usage is TRBJ2-7; the D is unclear. Germline-derived CDR1 and CDR2 are SEHNR and FQNEAQ (reference sequence). V was pared by 5 bases and J by 4 bases, with 6 bases between. This CDR3 is 11 amino acids long. CDR3 DNA: TGTGCCAGCAGCCTCGAGTACGAGCAGTACTTC. Translated: CASSLEYEQYF.

This clonotype occurred many times. The V gene is TRBV10-3, the J gene TRBJ2-1, with 10 bases identical to TRBD2. The V gene's germline CDR1 is ENHRY and CDR2 SYGVKD. The V and J ends lost 6 bases and 1 base, in that order; junction bases with no gene match: 18. CDR3 length: 20 residues. The CDR3 coding sequence is TGTGCCATCAGCAACTTACTAGCGGGAACCATACCACGGTCCTACAATGAGCAGTTCTTC. This gives the protein CAISNLLAGTIPRSYNEQFF.

This clonotype appeared many times. V and J are TRBV25-1 and TRBJ2-1; 12 bases line up with TRBD2. V was pared by 6 bases and J by 9 bases, with 9 bases of the junction left unmatched. The V gene's germline CDR1 is MGHDK and CDR2 SYGVNS. The CDR3 extends over 15 amino acids. CDR3 DNA sequence: TGTGCCAGCAGCCGACTAGCGGGAGTAGTTGGTGAGCAGTTCTTC. Protein sequence: CASSRLAGVVGEQFF.

This chain joins TRBV15 and TRBJ1-4, with a tentative D call TRBD1 (5 bases). CDR3 size: 13 residues. Trimming stripped 5 bases from V and 7 bases from J, with 11 bases between. CDR1 and CDR2 (germline): LNHNV, YYDKDF (reference sequence). The CDR3 bases are TGTGCCACCAGCCCCACCGGGGGTGAAAAACTGTTTTTT. It codes for CATSPTGGEKLFF.

This clonotype was observed many times. J is TRBJ2-3 and V is TRBV7-9; 7 bases map to TRBD1. The V gene's germline CDR1 is SEHNR and CDR2 FQNEAQ (reference sequence). Trimming cost V 3 bases and J 4 bases; bases outside gene matches: 4. CDR3 length: 14 amino acids. CDR3 sequence: CASSFGQAADTQYF. CDR3 nucleotide sequence: TGTGCCAGCAGCTTTGGACAGGCTGCAGATACGCAGTATTTT.

This clonotype was seen at least ten times. This rearrangement joins TRBV7-3 to TRBJ2-3, with a weak D call TRBD2 (6 bases). This CDR3 contains 16 residues. CDR1 and CDR2 (germline): SGHTA, FQGTGA. Between the trimmed V and J ends, which lost 0 bases and 0 bases, there was a span of 10 bases. CDR3 coding DNA: TGTGCCAGCAGCTTAACTAGCGGAATAAGCACAGATACGCAGTATTTT. Translation gives CASSLTSGISTDTQYF.

The chain is built from TRBV4-3 and TRBJ1-1; D unclear. The germline V and J ends were trimmed by 0 bases and 3 bases, with 14 bases remaining between them. Germline V gives CDR1 LGHNA, CDR2 YSLEER. The CDR3 has 16 residues. In DNA, the CDR3 is TGCGCCAGCAGCCAAGATCCGGGCAGGACTTACACTGAAGCTTTCTTT. This sequence encodes CASSQDPGRTYTEAFF.

This clonotype was counted between two and nine times. The chain links TRBV9 to TRBJ1-3; D unclear. The CDR3 spans 15 residues. The germline V and J ends were trimmed by 1 base and 1 base, with 9 bases remaining between them. Germline CDR1 reads SGDLS; CDR2 reads YYNGEE. The CDR3 loop reads CASSVFGDSGNTIYF. The CDR3 DNA reads TGTGCCAGCAGCGTATTCGGGGATTCTGGAAACACCATATATTTT.

J is TRBJ2-7 and V is TRBV5-1; maybe TRBD1 (6 bases). Trimming shortened V by 4 bases and J by 6 bases, and 23 bases separated the two germline ends. The germline CDR1 and CDR2 sequences are SGHRS and YFSETQ. This CDR3 region has 16 residues. The CDR3: CASSNPRGSSLGEQYF. CDR3 coding DNA: TGCGCCAGCAGCAACCCGAGGGGGTCTAGCCTCGGCGAGCAGTACTTC.

V is TRBV18 and J is TRBJ2-1; 9 bases are shared with TRBD2. CDR1 is KGHSH, CDR2 LQKENI, per germline. This CDR3 contains 15 residues. Trimming at V came to 0 bases and at J to 12 bases, leaving 9 bases not matched to a gene. In DNA form, the CDR3 reads TGTGCCAGCTCACCACCGATCCTAGCGGGGCCGCCGCAGTTCTTC. Amino acids: CASSPPILAGPPQFF.

V is TRBV4-2 and J is TRBJ1-4; perhaps TRBD1 as D (5 bases). CDR1 is LGHNA and CDR2 is YNFKEQ in the germline V gene. Trimming cost V 1 base and J 3 bases, with 9 bases left between them. The CDR3 runs to 15 residues. The CDR3 DNA is TGTGCCAGCAGCCAAGTAGAAGGGGCTAATGAAAAACTGTTTTTT. This translates into CASSQVEGANEKLFF.

This clonotype was observed many times. The chain employs TRBV12-3 or TRBV12-4 and TRBJ2-7, with a tentative D call TRBD1 (7 bases). There are 16 residues in the CDR3. Trimming took off 4 bases at V and 5 bases at J, with 21 bases between the two ends. In DNA form, the CDR3 reads TGTGCCAGCAGTTGGGGGGTAGGAGTCCAGGGGGACGAGCAGTACTTC. As protein: CASSWGVGVQGDEQYF.

This clonotype was seen at least ten times. Written as DNA, the CDR3 is TGTGCCAGCAGTTTACGGCGGGGGCGTCGGGATACGCAGTATTTT. It is translated as CASSLRRGRRDTQYF. V usage is TRBV12-3 or TRBV12-4 and J usage is TRBJ2-3; tentative D call: TRBD2 (7 bases). The germline V and J ends were trimmed by 2 bases and 6 bases, with 15 bases remaining between them. This CDR3 is 15 amino acids long.